This T cell receptor (beta chain) appears in the sequencing data of a study of blood T cell repertoires in COVID-19 (dated by TCRdb to the early 2020s). About the study as a whole: The collaborator samples originated in the United States, Italy and Spain and spanned the acute and convalescent phases of COVID-19. Where available, HLA class I and class II types were obtained from metadata supplied by the sample provider rather than from assay-based typing. Sample metadata almost always included a de-identified subject ID, COVID-19 status, age in years and sex. A freely available public database, intended as a resource for researchers studying the immune response to SARS-CoV-2, is where the repertoires were released. The prospective study material was composed of cDNA or gDNA derived from T cells, B-cell-depleted T cells, or PBMCs. The dataset comprised deeply sampled blood TCRbeta repertoires from subjects exposed to, actively infected with, or recovered from COVID-19. The samples were drawn from the first 160 participants of the ongoing ImmuneRACE study and from 1,200 or so subjects provided by 6 global collaborators. General findings and caveats noted by the study authors: The quantity of clinical and demographic metadata differed by source and by participant and was supplied without curation.

A word on this clone: What this receptor recognizes is not known. No clone much larger than this one lies a single base away; base qualities are absent.

In the prospective study, participants were roughly 18 to 100 years old, resided in 20 to 30 geographic areas of the United States, and were enrolled through a virtual design. To assign participants to cohorts, the prospective study relied on clinical history that participants themselves reported in a screening survey and a study questionnaire. ImmuneRACE Cohort 3 recovered participants were defined by two consecutive negative NP/OP PCR tests, healthcare professional clearance, or symptom resolution. In the prospective study, whole blood, serum and a nasopharyngeal or oropharyngeal swab were collected from each participant by mobile phlebotomists. Additional blood draws and questionnaires over an approximately 2-month period could optionally be provided by prospective study participants. Blood samples from the prospective study were shipped frozen or at room temperature prior to DNA extraction.

TCRbeta CDR3 regions were amplified from genomic DNA by means of the immunoSEQ Assay, a bias-controlled multiplex PCR. The original pipeline was this. The number of nucleated cells in each sample was estimated from the amplification of reference gene primers within the assay. Sequence reads were collapsed and filtered to measure the absolute abundance of every unique TCRbeta CDR3 rearrangement. Productive Simpson clonality was computed per sample as the square root of Simpson's diversity index over productive rearrangements. TCRdb limited this immuneACCESS table to in-frame rearrangements with V and J called. A share of clones is missing; checked studies link under half to unresolved V genes, and the rest is unexplained. The V and J calls and clone size are taken from that table; D and trimming were inferred from the DNA. For this sample the table gives under 250,000 clones, of which roughly nine tenths were detected only once. About a tenth of the sample is taken by the ten largest.

Trimming at the junction amounts to 6 bases on V and 4 bases on J, and the germline ends lie 12 bases apart. The CDR3 runs 13 amino acids, cysteine and phenylalanine included. Only the CDR3 region is kept as DNA, spanning 39 bases read in frame from base 1. The germline V gene supplies CDR1 MNHEY and CDR2 SVGAGI. What was sequenced was PBMCs or T cells enriched from blood (not recorded which). The chain is encoded by TRBV6-5 joined to TRBJ1-2, with a tentative D gene TRBD1 over 5 matching bases. This sequence was found in a man aged 30 to 39 who had recovered from COVID-19. The CDR3 in this case is CASSLRGGYGYTF. The nucleotide sequence reads TGTGCCAGCAGCCTCCGCGGGGGCTATGGCTACACCTTC.